This is a list of T cell receptor beta chains from one sample in a study of cytomegalovirus exposure and HLA in healthy donors. The table came from immunoSEQ multiplex PCR; TCRdb's copy has only in-frame clones and leaves some out. The sample includes around 130,000 clones, roughly 77% of them seen just once. The sequencing sample was made of PBMCs. These receptors came from a man aged 40-50 years in good health and CMV-seronegative. Each CDR3 is given with its conserved first and last residue. Fields, in order: CDR3 DNA, CDR3 protein, J gene, V gene, clone size, D gene. A D gene is named only where the DNA matches it firmly. A row's size may be missing; if present it is once, few, many or a size class.

DNA: TGTGCCAGCAAGGGGGGGGTTCGGGAGCCCCAGCATTTT
CDR3: CASKGGVREPQHF
J: TRBJ1-5
V: TRBV2
size: NA
D: NA

DNA: TGTGCCAGTAGTAACAGGGCTGGAAACACCATATATTTT
CDR3: CASSNRAGNTIYF
J: TRBJ1-3
V: TRBV19
size: NA
D: NA

DNA: TGTGCCAGCAGCCTTGGCGTAGCTGCTAGCAATCAGCCCCAGCATTTT
CDR3: CASSLGVAASNQPQHF
J: TRBJ1-5
V: TRBV7-2
size: few
D: NA

DNA: TGTGCCATCAGTGAGGGGGCAACGATTGAGCAGTTCTTC
CDR3: CAISEGATIEQFF
J: TRBJ2-1
V: TRBV10-3
size: NA
D: NA

DNA: TGTGCCAGCAGTTCGGATACAGGGGCCTCGTGTGTCTTC
CDR3: CASSSDTGASCVF
J: TRBJ2-1
V: TRBV6-6
size: NA
D: TRBD1

DNA: TGCGCCAGCATCAGTGAAGCTTTCTTT
CDR3: CASISEAFF
J: TRBJ1-1
V: TRBV4-1
size: NA
D: NA

DNA: TGTGCCAGCTCACCACCGGTTATTCGTCCAGGGAGGGATTTT
CDR3: CASSPPVIRPGRDF
J: TRBJ1-5
V: TRBV18
size: NA
D: NA

DNA: TGTGCCAGCAGTGAACTCCGAGGTCAGCCCCAGCATTTT
CDR3: CASSELRGQPQHF
J: TRBJ1-5
V: TRBV6-1
size: NA
D: NA

DNA: TGTGCCAGCTCACCATTCGGGGAGCCCCAGCATTTT
CDR3: CASSPFGEPQHF
J: TRBJ1-5
V: TRBV18
size: NA
D: NA

DNA: TGTGCCAGCAGCTCGCCGGGACAAGTGAACACTGAAGCTTTCTTT
CDR3: CASSSPGQVNTEAFF
J: TRBJ1-1
V: TRBV7-8
size: NA
D: NA

DNA: TGTGCCAGCAGCTTAGGAGGATCAAATGAAAAACTGTTTTTT
CDR3: CASSLGGSNEKLFF
J: TRBJ1-4
V: TRBV7-6
size: NA
D: NA